The present T cell receptor beta chain was sequenced within a study of blood T cell repertoires in COVID-19. The table came from immunoSEQ multiplex PCR; TCRdb's copy has only in-frame clones and leaves some out. Of around 200,000 clones in the sample, approximately 87% are singletons; the top ten hold roughly 2%. The source material was peripheral blood. The TCR sequence derives from a woman aged 45-65 years with acute or convalescent COVID-19.

The CDR3 bases are TGTGCCAGCAGCTTGACAGCAGGGGTCTTTGGAAACACCATATATTTT. Protein: CASSLTAGVFGNTIYF. The chain employs TRBV5-4 and TRBJ1-3; D may be TRBD1 (6 bases). CDR1 and CDR2 (germline): SGHNT, YYREEE (reference sequence). The CDR3 is 16 amino acids. V lost 1 base and J 3 bases, leaving 14 bases between the germline ends.